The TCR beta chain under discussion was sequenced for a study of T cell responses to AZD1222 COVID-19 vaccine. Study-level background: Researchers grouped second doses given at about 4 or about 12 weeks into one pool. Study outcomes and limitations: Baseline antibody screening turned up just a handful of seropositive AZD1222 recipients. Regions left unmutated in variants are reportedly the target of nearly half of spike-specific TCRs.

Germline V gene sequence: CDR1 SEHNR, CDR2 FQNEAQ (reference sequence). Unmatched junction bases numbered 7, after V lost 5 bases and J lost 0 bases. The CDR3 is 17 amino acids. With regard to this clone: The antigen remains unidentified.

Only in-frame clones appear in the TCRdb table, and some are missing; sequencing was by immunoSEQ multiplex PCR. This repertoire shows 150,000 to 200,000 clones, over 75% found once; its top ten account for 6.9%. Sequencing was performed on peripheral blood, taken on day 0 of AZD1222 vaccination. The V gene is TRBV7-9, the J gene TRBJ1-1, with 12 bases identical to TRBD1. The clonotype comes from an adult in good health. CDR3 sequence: CASSGPGTGGLNTEAFF. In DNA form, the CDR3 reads TGTGCCAGCAGCGGCCCCGGGACAGGGGGCTTGAACACTGAAGCTTTCTTT.